What follows are 8 T cell receptor beta chains derived from one specimen sequenced in a study of tumor-infiltrating lymphocytes in oesophageal squamous cell carcinoma. MiXCR, applied by TCRdb to the PCR reads, yields one record per CDR3 protein. Of some 14,000 distinct CDR3 sequences listed, around 50% are singletons. What was sequenced was esophageal tumor tissue. These receptors were obtained from a male donor with esophageal squamous cell carcinoma.

With regard to this clonotype: This likely comes from a read error, as the CDR3 has no conserved phenylalanine or tryptophan at its end. The limits of the CDR3 on the DNA are not certain, so only TCRdb's listed CDR3 is given. The chain joins TRBV7-2 to TRBJ2-5; the table assigns TRBD2, which was not confirmed against the DNA. Germline-derived CDR1 and CDR2 are SGHTA and FQGNSA. The CDR3 adds up to 15 amino acids, both ends counted. The CDR3 sequence is CASSFEGNSPLHFGN.

The V gene is TRBV7-3, the J gene TRBJ2-5, with D possibly matching TRBD2 (7 bases). This CDR3 is built from 16 residues. V lost 2 bases, J lost 11 bases, and 24 bases lay in between. From germline, CDR1 is SGHTA and CDR2 FQGTGA. Written as DNA, the CDR3 is TGTGCCAGCAGCTTAGGCGTAGGGGGGGATTACAATGAGCAGTACTTC. Translating it yields CASSLGVGGDYNEQYF.

This clonotype came up many times. This chain links TRBV19 with TRBJ2-6, with 8 bases fitting TRBD1. Per the germline V gene, CDR1 is LNHDA and CDR2 is SQIVND (reference sequence). V gave up 4 bases and J gave up 12 bases; unmatched junction bases: 8. This CDR3 is 14 amino acids long. The CDR3 nucleotides are TGTGCCAGTAGTAAGACAGGGGCGGGGCGCGTCCTGACTTTC. Translated: CASSKTGAGRVLTF.

CDR3 sequence reads: CASSSEWETQYF. The CDR3 DNA follows: TGTGCCAGCAGCTCCGAATGGGAGACCCAGTACTTC. The gene calls are TRBV7-6 and TRBJ2-5; D remains unclear. Germline loops: CDR1 SGHVS, CDR2 FNYEAQ. V was cut by 4 bases and J by 5 bases, with 8 bases left in between. This CDR3 contains 12 residues.

V is TRBV7-6 and J is TRBJ2-7; maybe TRBD2 (5 bases). The DNA end favors TRBJ2-5, so the J call may be wrong. From germline, CDR1 is SGHVS and CDR2 FNYEAQ. CDR3 length: 14 residues. The CDR3 DNA sequence: TGTGCCAGCAGCTCCCCCCTCCGGGGAGAGACCCAGTACTTC. Its translation: CASSSPLRGETQYF.

V is TRBV7-9 and J is TRBJ2-3, with D hard to call. The CDR3 loop spans 14 amino acids. V was pared by 0 bases and J by 7 bases, with 11 bases between. Germline V gives CDR1 SEHNR, CDR2 FQNEAQ (reference sequence). For the CDR3, the DNA is TGTGCCAGCAGCTTAGCGCCCCGGAGTCATACGCAGTATTTT. Amino acid sequence: CASSLAPRSHTQYF.

By share of the sample, this clonotype is medium-sized. This may be a read error: a much more frequent sequence differs by one nucleotide. The chain couples TRBV28 to TRBJ2-1, with D possibly matching TRBD2 (6 bases). The DNA end favors TRBJ2-7, so the J call may be wrong. Germline-derived CDR1 and CDR2 are MDHEN and SYDVKM. The CDR3 has 15 amino acids. DNA of the CDR3: TGTGCCAGCAGTTTAGGAGGGAGCACCTACAATGAGCAGTACTTC. Translated: CASSLGGSTYNEQYF.

The J gene is TRBJ2-4, the V gene TRBV5-1, with D tentatively TRBD1 or TRBD2 (7 bases each). The J call may not be correct, given that the DNA end is closer to TRBJ2-7. CDR1 and CDR2 (germline): SGHRS, YFSETQ. This CDR3 spans 20 amino acids. This chain's CDR3 is CASSPKGAETTGRGFYEQYF. In DNA, the CDR3 is TGCGCCAGCAGCCCTAAGGGGGCCGAAACGACGGGGCGGGGGTTCTACGAGCAGTACTTC.